Included here is one T cell receptor (beta chain) sequence, with context. Its antigen is not identified. At one boundary the junction diverges from the germline segment, which might be a read error. The germline V gene encodes CDR1 SGHVS and CDR2 FQNEAQ. The CDR3 has 16 residues. A second PCR, run for about 7 to 11 cycles, used a sample-barcoded 5' primer plus a J-beta primer mix. No fewer than 3 million CDR3-containing paired-end reads came from each sample. TCRdb called the 5' RACE reads again in MiXCR, with one record for every CDR3 protein. This sample has about 1,400,000 distinct CDR3 sequences, with about 40% found just once. This entry comes from a study of blood T cells in healthy people across ages. Extraction yielded at least 6 micrograms of total RNA per sample. Study-wide results and limits: TCR beta diversity was tightly associated with the proportion of naive T cells. Diversity estimates from one million T cells were considered underestimates.

The specimen was blood. This chain connects TRBV7-8 to TRBJ2-1, with a tentative D call TRBD2 (5 bases). This receptor was identified in a woman aged 18-35 years in good health. The CDR3 protein is CASSFLGSGTYNEQFF. In DNA form, the CDR3 reads TGTGCCAGCAGCTTCCTTGGGAGCGGAACCTATAATGAGCAGTTCTTC.